This T cell receptor (beta chain) was sequenced for a study of OX40 agonist ivuxolimab in advanced cancers. Study-wide points: CD8+ T cells averaged more expanded clones than CD4+.

Patients had blood sampled at baseline and again on cycle 4 day 1 and cycle 7 day 1. Of note for this clone: Antigen specificity is unknown.

CDR1 MDHEN and CDR2 SYDVKM come from the germline V gene. V was clipped by 5 bases and J by 11 bases, with 21 bases between them. The CDR3 spans 15 residues. Only in-frame clones appear in the TCRdb table, and some are missing; sequencing was by immunoSEQ multiplex PCR. The sample contains roughly 70,000 clones, more than 70% of which appear only once. This TCR came from an adult with an advanced solid tumor such as melanoma, head and neck, liver or kidney cancer. The sample consisted of CD4+ or CD8+ T cells sorted from blood, taken in a trial of the OX40 agonist ivuxolimab. V usage is TRBV28 and J usage is TRBJ1-4; D is possibly TRBD1 (5 bases). Written as DNA, the CDR3 is TGTGCCAGCAGTCGTCCGGGACCAAGGTTACTGAAACTGTTTTTT. As protein: CASSRPGPRLLKLFF.